This TCR beta chain was sequenced for a study of T-cell memory formation after mild COVID-19. Study overall: Each donor largely had its own TCR clusters.

The V and J ends lost 5 bases and 3 bases, in that order; junction bases with no gene match: 4. Germline CDR1 is SGHVS and CDR2 is FQNEAQ. CDR3 length: 14 residues. One entry per CDR3 protein results from TCRdb running MiXCR on the 5' RACE reads. The data contain around 80,000 distinct CDR3 sequences, roughly 13% of them seen just once; the ten biggest clones take up more than 35%. This clonotype has at least ten counts. Sequencing was done on a sample of PBMCs or a T cell subset sorted from them (not recorded which). The origin of this receptor is a man aged 18 to 29 who had mild COVID-19 (a few samples of this study predate the infection). Cell type and time point are not known. This chain connects TRBV7-8 to TRBJ2-7, with 10 bases identical to TRBD2. In DNA form, the CDR3 reads TGTGCCAGCAGCAGTAGCGGGGGGCTCTACGAGCAGTACTTC. Amino acid sequence: CASSSSGGLYEQYF.